These 6 T cell receptor beta chains were all obtained from the same sample, sequenced in a study of cytomegalovirus exposure and HLA in healthy donors (dated by TCRdb to 2016 to 2017). The receptor library was made with the immunoSEQ multiplex PCR assay. The multiplex PCR relied on a mix of 60 forward primers for TCR Vbeta segments and 13 reverse primers for TCR Jbeta segments. TCRdb took this table from immuneACCESS and kept in-frame rearrangements with V and J called. Such tables lack part of the clones; where checked against another copy, unresolved V genes explain under half of the gap, and the rest is unexplained. In this sample the table shows about 150,000 clones, about 64% of which occur a single time. The ten biggest clones cover 6% to 8.5% of the sample. The sequenced material came from PBMCs. The receptors stem from a woman aged 55-70 years in good health and CMV-seropositive.

This chain joins TRBV28 and TRBJ2-5; 10 bases fit TRBD1. CDR3 size: 16 residues. With 1 base clipped from V and 5 bases from J, the junction kept 7 bases outside the gene matches. CDR1 is MDHEN and CDR2 is SYDVKM in the germline V gene. This CDR3 reads CASSLFQTGGGETQYF. The CDR3 coding sequence is TGTGCCAGCAGTTTATTCCAGACAGGGGGCGGTGAGACCCAGTACTTC.

The V gene is TRBV7-6, the J gene TRBJ1-1, with D unresolved. V was trimmed by 1 base and J by 0 bases, leaving 9 bases between them. Germline V lookup: CDR1 SGHVS, CDR2 FNYEAQ. CDR3 length equals 15 residues. CDR3 bases: TGTGCCAGCAGCTTAGAGGCCCGGGTGAACACTGAAGCTTTCTTT. This gives the protein CASSLEARVNTEAFF.

This clone was detected a few times. The CDR3 loop reads CASSHGGEAFF. The CDR3 coding sequence is TGTGCCAGCAGTCATGGGGGGGAAGCTTTCTTT. The J gene is TRBJ1-1, the V gene TRBV6-6, with D perhaps matching TRBD1 (5 bases). The CDR3 consists of 11 residues. Looked up from germline, CDR1 is MNHNY and CDR2 is SVGAGI (reference sequence). Between the trimmed V and J ends, which lost 5 bases and 8 bases, there was a span of 9 bases.

The gene calls are TRBV7-9 and TRBJ2-1, with D tentatively TRBD2 (5 bases). The CDR3 contains 15 residues. Germline values: CDR1 SEHNR, CDR2 FQNEAQ (reference sequence). V shed 2 bases and J shed 0 bases, with 8 bases lying between them. For the CDR3, the DNA is TGTGCCAGCAGCTTAAAGCGGAGCTCCTACAATGAGCAGTTCTTC. As protein: CASSLKRSSYNEQFF.

This clone was observed a single time. V is TRBV19 and J is TRBJ1-4; D gene uncertain. CDR1 is LNHDA and CDR2 is SQIVND in the germline V gene (reference sequence). Trimming pared 3 bases from V and 4 bases from J, leaving 15 bases between. This CDR3 has 16 amino acids. The CDR3 loop reads CASSIRQEHFNEKLFF. CDR3 DNA: TGTGCCAGTAGTATTCGGCAGGAACACTTTAATGAAAAACTGTTTTTT.

The CDR3 DNA sequence: TGTGCCAGCAGTCCCTCGGACAGGGGAGGCTACGAGCAGTACTTC. Translating it yields CASSPSDRGGYEQYF. The rearrangement uses TRBV6-1 and TRBJ2-5; TRBD1 matches 9 bases. The end of the DNA is better explained by TRBJ2-7, so the J call may be wrong. The CDR3 is made up of 15 amino acids. CDR1 and CDR2 (germline): MNHNS, SASEGT.